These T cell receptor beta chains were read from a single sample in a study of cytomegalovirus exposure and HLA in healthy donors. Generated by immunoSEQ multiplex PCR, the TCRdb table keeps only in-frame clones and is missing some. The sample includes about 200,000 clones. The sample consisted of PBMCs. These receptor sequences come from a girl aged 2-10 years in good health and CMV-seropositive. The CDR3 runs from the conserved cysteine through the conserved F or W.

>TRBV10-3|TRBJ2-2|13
CAISGRGEGELFF
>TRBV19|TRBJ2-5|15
CASSIGGRVLETQYF
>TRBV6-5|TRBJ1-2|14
CASSYNRDNYGYTF
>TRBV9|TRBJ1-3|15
CASSELGGSGNTIYF
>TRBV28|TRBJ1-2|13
CASSSPSLYGYTF
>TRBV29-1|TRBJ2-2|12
CSVRTSTGELFF
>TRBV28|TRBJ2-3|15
CASSRLDTFTDTQYF
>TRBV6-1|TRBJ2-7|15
CASSGTPRVSYEQYF
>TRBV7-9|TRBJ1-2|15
CASSSDRGEGYGYTF
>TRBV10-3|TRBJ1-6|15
CAISEKGQGVSPLHF
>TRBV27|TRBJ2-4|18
CASRDPLAGVTLGYIQYF
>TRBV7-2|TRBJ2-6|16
CASSSGQFSGANVLTF
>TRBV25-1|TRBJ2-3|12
CASSESDSSENF
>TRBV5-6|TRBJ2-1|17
CASSLEVVSNSYNEQFF
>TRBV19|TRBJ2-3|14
CASSIGQGTDTQYF
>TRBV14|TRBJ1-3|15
CASSQLVNSGNTIYF
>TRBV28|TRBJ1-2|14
CASSTPGGNYGYTF
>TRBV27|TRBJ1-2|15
CASSPLGRRNYGYTF
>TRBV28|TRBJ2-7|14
CASSFQGKSYEQYF
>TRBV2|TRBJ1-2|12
CASSDPYYGYTF
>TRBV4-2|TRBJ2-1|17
CASSQDLRTSEHNEQFF
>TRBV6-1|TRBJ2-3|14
CASRDFTRTDTQYF
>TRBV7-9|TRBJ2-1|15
CASSWQGGQYNEQFF
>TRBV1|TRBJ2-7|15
CTSSQVVAHSNEQYF
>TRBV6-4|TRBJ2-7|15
CASSPSRTRSYEQYF
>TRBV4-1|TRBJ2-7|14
CASSQQQGFYEQYF
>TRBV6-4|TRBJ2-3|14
CATSLTSVTDTQYF
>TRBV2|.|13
CASITDRTYEQYF